The clone carrying this T cell receptor beta chain was picked up a small number of times. Template-switching 5'RACE yielded the TCR cDNA; a universal primer site and UMIs were added in the process. TCRdb processed the 5' RACE reads anew with MiXCR; each CDR3 protein has one entry. The sample shows 250,000 to 350,000 distinct CDR3 sequences, 6.5% to 8.5% of them seen only once. This sample is part of a study of T cells after yellow fever vaccination. This sequence was found in a man younger than 35 who received the YFV17D yellow fever vaccine. Material: PBMCs, obtained roughly 45 days after the first yellow fever vaccination.

CDR3 nucleotide sequence: TGTGCCACCAGCAGAGGCCCGGTGCTGAACTATGGCTACACCTTC. It yields the protein CATSRGPVLNYGYTF. The chain combines TRBV15 with TRBJ1-2; D call uncertain. Germline V gene sequence: CDR1 LNHNV, CDR2 YYDKDF (reference sequence). This CDR3 region has 15 residues. V gave up 1 base and J gave up 2 bases, with 11 bases separating them.